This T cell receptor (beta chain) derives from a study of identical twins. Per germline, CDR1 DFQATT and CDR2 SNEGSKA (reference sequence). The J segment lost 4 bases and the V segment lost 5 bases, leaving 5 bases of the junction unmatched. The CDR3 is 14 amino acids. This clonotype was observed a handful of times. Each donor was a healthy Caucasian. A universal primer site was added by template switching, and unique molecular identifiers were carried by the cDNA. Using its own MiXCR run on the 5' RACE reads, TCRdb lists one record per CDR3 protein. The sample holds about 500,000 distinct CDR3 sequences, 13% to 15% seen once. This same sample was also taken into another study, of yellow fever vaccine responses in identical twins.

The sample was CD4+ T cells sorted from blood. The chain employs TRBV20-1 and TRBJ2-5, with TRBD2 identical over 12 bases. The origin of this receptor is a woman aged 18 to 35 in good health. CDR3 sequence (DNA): TGCAGTGCTTTCCCGACTAGCGGGAGAGAGACCCAGTACTTC. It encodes CSAFPTSGRETQYF.